This TCR beta chain was retrieved from a study of cytomegalovirus exposure and HLA in healthy donors. The CDR3 length is 16 residues. Germline V gene sequence: CDR1 MNHEY, CDR2 SVGAGI. V gave up 2 bases and J gave up 3 bases; unmatched junction bases: 7. Whole-study findings and limits: Overall, roughly 150 TCR beta chains were annotated as cytomegalovirus-associated. Per a prior analysis, the majority of TCR beta V segments were productive roughly 90% or roughly 30% of the time. An analysis was carried out at a later point. It showed that HLA-associated TCR beta chains were more clonally expanded than equally common non-associated chains.

This clone has just a few counts. The antigen is unknown. The PCR ran on 60 Vbeta and 13 Jbeta primers. Some clones are missing from TCRdb's copy, which holds only in-frame ones; the method was immunoSEQ multiplex PCR. The sample has about 100,000 clones, roughly 80% seen once. The material sequenced was PBMCs. The receptor's source is a woman aged 55-69 years in good health and CMV-seronegative. The chain links TRBV6-5 to TRBJ1-3, with 7 bases matching TRBD1. The CDR3 region has the DNA TGTGCCAGCAGTTACAGTGCCGGGACAGTTGGAAACACCATATATTTT. This sequence encodes CASSYSAGTVGNTIYF.